This record covers a single T cell receptor beta chain. Because the CDR3's place on the DNA is in doubt, the DNA is left out and the CDR3 is given as listed by TCRdb. This sample was included in a study of molecular identifiers for immune sequencing clone quantification. The CDR3 is 16 amino acids long, termini counted. The germline V gene has CDR1 GTSNPN and CDR2 SVGIG (reference sequence). One entry per CDR3 protein, called by TCRdb with MiXCR from the PCR reads. Among under 600,000 distinct CDR3 sequences listed, about 21% were seen once. The material sequenced was naive CD8+ T cells from blood, with Jurkat cell RNA spiked in. Stated subset: FACS-sorted CD8+CD4-CCR7+CD45RA+ naive T cells. The TCR originated in a human donor in good health. Some libraries in this study had Jurkat cell RNA spiked in. This chain connects TRBV30 to TRBJ1-3; TRBD1 reflects the table's D call only, with no check against the DNA. This CDR3 reads CAWGLGANPSGNTVYF.